This entry features one TCR beta chain sequence. Which antigen it targets is not known. Within one base of it there is no much larger clone, and no base qualities were kept. The CDR3 regions of human TCRbeta chains were analyzed by immunosequencing. The paper's data handling went like this. Repertoire TCRs were matched against a reference library of SARS-CoV-2-specific TCRs generated with the MIRA antigen-specificity platform. Breadth was defined as the fraction of unique TCRs that were SARS-CoV-2-associated, and depth was defined as the fraction of total T cells that were SARS-CoV-2-associated. Using the MIRA data, every spike-specific TCR was mapped to the spike region that the TCR reacted to and assigned to either a CD4 or a CD8 class. Log10-transformed breadth and depth values were compared by one-way ANOVA with Sidak's multiple comparisons tests. This immuneACCESS table, as held by TCRdb, lists in-frame sequences with V and J called but not all clones. Of the missing ones, under half trace to an unresolved V gene in checked studies; the others have no known cause. For V, J and clone size, that table is used; D and trimming come from the DNA. The sample table shows over 100,000 clones, and over 90% are seen once. Jointly, the top ten make up under 2% of the sample.

The sample is drawn from a study of T cell responses to AZD1222 COVID-19 vaccine (dated by TCRdb to about 2021). About the full investigation: AZD1222 recipients given second doses at about 4 weeks or at about 12 weeks were pooled, since spike-specific TCR depth and breadth were not found to differ between the two schedules. Trial participants were enrolled into age subgroups of 18-55, 56-69 and 70-plus years, which contained about 150, 27 and 61 TCR-sequenced participants, respectively. A total of 230 to 250 trial participants underwent TCR sequencing, of whom nearly 210 had received two doses of AZD1222 and about 25 had received two doses of the MenACWY control vaccine.

Reading the label with the study, this specimen's time point is: baseline before first vaccination. Vaccinee samples came from UK trials COV001 and COV002, including a single-blind randomized controlled phase 2/3 trial of AZD1222 (ChAdOx1 nCoV-19) in healthy adults. Trial participant PBMC samples were collected at day 0 and day 28 after the second dose for TCRbeta chain sequencing. V is reduced by 5 bases and J by 0 bases, leaving a spacing of 10 bases between them. From the cysteine up to the phenylalanine, the CDR3 has a length of 14 residues. Only the CDR3 DNA is retained, 42 bases long and in frame from the first base. Per the germline V gene, MDHEN is the CDR1 and SYDVKM is the CDR2. What the research found in general, with its limitations: Epitopes outside the regions mutated in the B.1.351 and B.1.1.7 variants were reportedly recognized by nearly half of the unique spike-specific TCRs. Spike-specific TCR breadth and depth rose significantly after two AZD1222 doses compared with day 0 and with MenACWY recipients. In the small 56-69-year group, the increase in depth fell short of significance, most likely because of low power. Because no day 14 peak-response samples were available, the repertoires could be characterized only after the peak T cell response. The vaccine-associated CD4 TCRs covered the entire spike protein, and the dominant responses fell in regions 160-218 and 743-854. Participants were mostly white British and included more females than males, and it was suggested by the authors that clonal diversity may have been underestimated. Conclusions about previously exposed vaccinees were limited because only six AZD1222 recipients were SARS-CoV-2 seropositive at baseline.

The chain employs TRBV28 and TRBJ1-2; the best D guess is TRBD1, with 5 bases matching. This TCR was recovered from an adult in good health. Sequenced material: peripheral blood, taken on day 0 of AZD1222 vaccination. CDR3 region: CASSPDISNYGYTF. At the DNA level, the sequence is TGTGCCAGCAGTCCGGACATATCTAACTATGGCTACACCTTC.